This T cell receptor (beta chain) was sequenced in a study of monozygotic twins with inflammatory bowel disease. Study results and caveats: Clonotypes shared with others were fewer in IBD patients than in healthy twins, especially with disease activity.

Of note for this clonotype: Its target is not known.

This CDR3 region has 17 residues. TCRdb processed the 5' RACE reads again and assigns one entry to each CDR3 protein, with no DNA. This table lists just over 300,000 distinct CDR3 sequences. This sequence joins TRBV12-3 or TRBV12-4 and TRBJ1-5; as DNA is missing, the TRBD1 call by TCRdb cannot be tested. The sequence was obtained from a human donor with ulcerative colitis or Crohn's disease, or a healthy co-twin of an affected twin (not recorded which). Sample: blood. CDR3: CASSLISYNGGDQPQHF.